These T cell receptor beta chains were read from a single sample in a study of spatial heterogeneity in lung cancer. TCRdb reprocessed the 5' RACE reads with MiXCR, giving one entry per CDR3 protein. The sample lists more than 25,000 distinct CDR3 sequences; almost 5.5% were seen once. Specimen: PBMCs, collected at follow-up. The source of these receptors is a female donor with early-stage non-small cell lung cancer. Each CDR3 is given with its conserved first and last residue. The D gene is left open where the match is weak. Where a row states a size, it is once, few, many or the class of an expanded clone; other rows omit it.

TRBJ1-5,TRBD1,TRBV20-1,few,CSARVGTVQGQPQHF,TGCAGTGCTAGAGTCGGGACAGTTCAAGGTCAGCCCCAGCATTTT
TRBJ2-1,TRBD2,TRBV12-3/TRBV12-4,many,CASSRRGGHDEQFF,TGTGCCAGCTCGCGGCGGGGGGGCCACGATGAGCAGTTCTTC
TRBJ1-1,-,TRBV7-2,-,CASSLAPGANTEAFF,TGTGCCAGCAGCTTAGCGCCGGGTGCGAACACTGAAGCTTTCTTT
TRBJ2-7,TRBD1,TRBV7-8,many,CASSADREISEQYF,TGTGCCAGCAGCGCGGACAGGGAGATCTCCGAGCAGTACTTC
TRBJ1-1,-,TRBV20-1,many,CSANPPGGFTTEAFF,TGCAGTGCTAACCCCCCGGGAGGGTTTACTACTGAAGCTTTCTTT
TRBJ1-1,-,TRBV11-1,many,CASSPPGRPSEAFF,TGTGCCAGCAGCCCCCCAGGACGACCCTCTGAAGCTTTCTTT
TRBJ1-2,TRBD1,TRBV6-2/TRBV6-3,few,CASSQVDRNYGYTF,TGTGCCAGCAGCCAGGTGGACAGGAACTATGGCTACACCTTC
TRBJ2-5,-,TRBV3-1,many,CASSRPWAETQYF,TGTGCCAGCAGCCGTCCCTGGGCTGAGACCCAGTACTTC
TRBJ2-3,-,TRBV6-2/TRBV6-3,medium-sized,CASSYVVRRDTQYF,TGTGCCAGCAGTTACGTCGTCCGCAGGGATACGCAGTATTTT
TRBJ2-2,TRBD2,TRBV19,many,CASSRLAGNTGELFF,TGTGCCAGTAGCCGACTAGCGGGGAACACCGGGGAGCTGTTTTTT
TRBJ1-2,TRBD1,TRBV5-1,many,CASSLANLGQANYGYTF,TGCGCCAGCAGCTTGGCGAACTTAGGACAGGCTAACTATGGCTACACCTTC
TRBJ2-3,TRBD2,TRBV4-2,many,CASSQESPGGGEGTDTQYF,TGTGCCAGCAGCCAAGAAAGCCCCGGGGGAGGGGAGGGCACAGATACGCAGTATTTT
TRBJ2-3,TRBD2,TRBV7-2,many,CASSLAPLAGGADTQYF,TGTGCCAGCAGCTTAGCCCCTCTAGCGGGAGGGGCAGATACGCAGTATTTT
TRBJ2-7,-,TRBV12-3/TRBV12-4,-,CASSSPPGMDEQYF,TGTGCCAGCAGTTCCCCCCCCGGGATGGACGAGCAGTACTTC
TRBJ2-3,-,TRBV12-3/TRBV12-4,-,CASSSRPPRGGDTQYF,TGTGCCAGCAGTTCTAGACCTCCGAGGGGCGGAGATACGCAGTATTTT
TRBJ2-1,-,TRBV15,many,CATSRDINEQFF,TGTGCCACCAGCAGAGATATTAATGAGCAGTTCTTC
TRBJ1-6,-,TRBV12-3/TRBV12-4,many,CASSAGTSYNSPLHF,TGTGCCAGCAGTGCCGGGACATCCTATAATTCACCCCTCCACTTT
TRBJ2-3,-,TRBV29-1,many,CSAEWGADTQYF,TGCAGCGCCGAGTGGGGGGCAGATACGCAGTATTTT
TRBJ2-3,TRBD2,TRBV27,many,CASSPSGRFPDTQYF,TGTGCCAGCAGTCCCAGCGGGAGGTTCCCGGATACGCAGTATTTT
TRBJ2-7,-,TRBV12-3/TRBV12-4,many,CASSLGGYGGEQYF,TGTGCCAGCAGTCTGGGAGGCTATGGCGGCGAGCAGTACTTC
TRBJ2-7,TRBD2,TRBV5-1,many,CASSPSSGSGHEQYF,TGCGCCAGCAGCCCCTCTAGCGGGAGTGGCCACGAGCAGTACTTC
TRBJ2-1,-,TRBV5-1,-,CASSSPGGVDGVDEQFF,TGCGCCAGCAGCTCCCCGGGCGGGGTCGATGGGGTGGATGAGCAGTTCTTC
TRBJ2-1,-,TRBV20-1,once,CSASVYNEQFF,TGCAGTGCTAGCGTATACAATGAGCAGTTCTTC
TRBJ2-7,-,TRBV2,many,CASSVGVDGNEQYF,TGTGCCAGCAGTGTGGGGGTCGACGGTAATGAGCAGTACTTC
TRBJ1-5,TRBD1,TRBV29-1,many,CSVGQGADQPQHF,TGCAGCGTGGGACAGGGGGCCGATCAGCCCCAGCATTTT
TRBJ1-2,TRBD1,TRBV7-2,few,CASSLPTGNYGYTF,TGTGCCAGCAGCTTACCGACAGGGAACTATGGCTACACCTTC